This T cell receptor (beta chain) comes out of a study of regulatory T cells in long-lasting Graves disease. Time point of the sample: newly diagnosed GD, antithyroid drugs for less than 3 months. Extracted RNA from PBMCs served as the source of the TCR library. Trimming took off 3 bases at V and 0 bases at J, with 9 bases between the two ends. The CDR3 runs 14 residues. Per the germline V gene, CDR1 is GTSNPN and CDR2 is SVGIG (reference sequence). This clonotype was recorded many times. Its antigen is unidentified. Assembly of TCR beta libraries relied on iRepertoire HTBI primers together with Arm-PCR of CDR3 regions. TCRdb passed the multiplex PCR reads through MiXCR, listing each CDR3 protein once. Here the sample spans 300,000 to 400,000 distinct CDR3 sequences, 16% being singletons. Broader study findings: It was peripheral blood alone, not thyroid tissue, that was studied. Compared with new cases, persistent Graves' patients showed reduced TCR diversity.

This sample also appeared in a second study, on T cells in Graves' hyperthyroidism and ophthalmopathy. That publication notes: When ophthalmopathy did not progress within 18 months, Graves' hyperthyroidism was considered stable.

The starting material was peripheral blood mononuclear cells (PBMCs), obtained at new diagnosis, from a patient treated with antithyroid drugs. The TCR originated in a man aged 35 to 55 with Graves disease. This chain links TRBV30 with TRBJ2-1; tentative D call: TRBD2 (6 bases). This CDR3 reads CAWSRGGSYNEQFF. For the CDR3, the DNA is TGTGCCTGGAGCCGGGGAGGCTCCTACAATGAGCAGTTCTTC. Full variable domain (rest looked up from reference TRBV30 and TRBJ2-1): SQTIHQWPATLVQPVGSPLSLECTVEGTSNPNLYWYRQAAGRGLQLLFYSVGIGQISSEVPQNLSASRPQDRQFILSSKKLLLSDSGFYLCAWSRGGSYNEQFFGPGTRLTVL.